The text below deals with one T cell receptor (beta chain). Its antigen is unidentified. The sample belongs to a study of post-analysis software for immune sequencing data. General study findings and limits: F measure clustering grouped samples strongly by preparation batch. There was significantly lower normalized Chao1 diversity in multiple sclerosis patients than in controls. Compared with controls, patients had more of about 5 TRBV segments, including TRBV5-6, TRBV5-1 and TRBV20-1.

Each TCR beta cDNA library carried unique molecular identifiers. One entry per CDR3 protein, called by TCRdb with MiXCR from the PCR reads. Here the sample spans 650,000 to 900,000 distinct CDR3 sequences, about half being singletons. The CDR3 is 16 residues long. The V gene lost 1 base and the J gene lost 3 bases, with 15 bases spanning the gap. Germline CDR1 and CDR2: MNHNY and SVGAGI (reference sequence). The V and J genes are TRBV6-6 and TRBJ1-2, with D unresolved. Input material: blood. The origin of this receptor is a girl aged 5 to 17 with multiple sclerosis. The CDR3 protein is CASSYLTAKNDYGYTF. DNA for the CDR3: TGTGCCAGCAGTTACTTAACAGCCAAAAATGACTATGGCTACACCTTC.